Sequencing of this T cell receptor (beta chain) was carried out in a study of blood T cell repertoires in COVID-19. Sequencing used immunoSEQ multiplex PCR; TCRdb keeps in-frame clones, though not all of them. The table shows 200,000 to 250,000 clones, with just under 90% occurring only once. Germline V gene sequence: CDR1 SGHNT, CDR2 YYREEE (reference sequence). The CDR3 runs to 13 residues. V was clipped by 4 bases and J by 2 bases, with 7 bases between them. This sequence joins TRBV5-4 and TRBJ1-3; D gene uncertain. This sequence was found in a man under 40 with COVID-19, enrolled during active disease. Sequencing used peripheral blood. The CDR3 here is CASSGETGNTIYF. The CDR3 DNA reads as TGTGCCAGCAGCGGGGAGACTGGAAACACCATATATTTT.